This passage covers 14 T cell receptor beta chains from one sample sequenced in a study of T cells in Graves' hyperthyroidism and ophthalmopathy. Amplified TCR beta CDR3 regions came from RNA transcripts. The study used the HTBI primer set for a first-round RT-PCR of the TCR CDR3. TCRdb reanalysed the multiplex PCR reads using MiXCR and keeps one entry per CDR3 protein. The repertoire holds under 130,000 distinct CDR3 sequences, around 50% seen once, with roughly 24% in the top ten. The sample consisted of blood. The receptors here all came from a man aged 40-55 years with Graves' hyperthyroidism.

The chain combines TRBV7-3 with TRBJ2-1; D might be TRBD2 (6 bases). V shed 1 base and J shed 12 bases, with 16 bases lying between them. The CDR3 totals 14 residues. The germline CDR1 and CDR2 sequences are SGHTA and FQGTGA. This CDR3 reads CASSLNPGGDTQFF. In DNA, the CDR3 is TGTGCCAGCAGCTTAAACCCGGGCGGGGATACGCAGTTCTTC.

The genes are TRBV19 and TRBJ1-5, with D unclear. CDR3 length: 12 residues. Germline loops: CDR1 LNHDA, CDR2 SQIVND (reference sequence). Trimming removed 5 bases at V and 14 bases at J, with 16 bases between. The CDR3 coding sequence is TGTGCCAGTAGTTGGGCAGACGGCGACGAGCATTTT. Translation gives CASSWADGDEHF.

The chain has TRBV5-1 and TRBJ2-1; weak D call: TRBD1 (5 bases). Trimming cost V 0 bases and J 8 bases, with 12 bases left between them. Germline assignment: CDR1 SGHRS and CDR2 YFSETQ. The CDR3 has 14 residues. CDR3 loop: CASSLGPRVDEQFF. The CDR3 DNA follows: TGCGCCAGCAGCTTGGGCCCCAGGGTAGATGAGCAGTTCTTC.

The rearrangement uses TRBV20-1 and TRBJ2-7; D is undetermined. Germline CDR1 is DFQATT and CDR2 is SNEGSKA (reference sequence). The ends were cut back, 0 bases at V and 1 base at J, with 10 bases in the middle. The CDR3 sequence is 14 residues long. The CDR3 loop is CSARDGDWSYEQYF. The CDR3 DNA reads TGCAGTGCTAGAGACGGAGATTGGTCCTACGAGCAGTACTTC.

This clonotype was counted many times. The chain links TRBV5-1 to TRBJ1-2, with D possibly being TRBD1 (6 bases). The germline CDR1 and CDR2 sequences are SGHRS and YFSETQ. The V gene lost 4 bases and the J gene lost 3 bases, with 19 bases spanning the gap. CDR3 length equals 16 residues. The CDR3 reads CASSRSGQRNDYGYTF. DNA for the CDR3: TGCGCCAGCAGCAGATCGGGACAACGCAACGACTATGGCTACACCTTC.

The genes are TRBV2 and TRBJ2-5, with 14 bases that match TRBD2. CDR3 size: 15 residues. Looked up from germline, CDR1 is SNHLY and CDR2 is FYNNEI. V lost 6 bases and J lost 8; bases outside the gene matches: 8. The DNA for the CDR3 is TGTGCCAGCAGCTCGACTAGCGGGGGGGGGGGAACCCAGTACTTC. It is translated as CASSSTSGGGGTQYF.

This clonotype was observed many times. CDR3 bases: TGTGCCAGTAGTATAGCTAGCAAGGGGGAGACCCAGTACTTC. Translated: CASSIASKGETQYF. The chain uses TRBV19 and TRBJ2-5; D may match TRBD1 or TRBD2 (5 bases each). Germline V gene lookup returns CDR1 LNHDA and CDR2 SQIVND (reference sequence). The CDR3 has 14 residues. Trimming removed 1 base from V and 5 bases from J, with 11 bases in between.

The chain uses TRBV20-1 and TRBJ2-2; D perhaps matches TRBD2 (6 bases). The CDR3 spans 15 residues. Trimming cost V 3 bases and J 3 bases, with 14 bases left between them. The germline V gene encodes CDR1 DFQATT and CDR2 SNEGSKA (reference sequence). For the CDR3, the DNA is TGCAGTGCTAGGGGGGTTAGCGGTTACACCGGGGAGCTGTTTTTT. Protein sequence: CSARGVSGYTGELFF.

The CDR3 loop reads CASSLVGAGQLGYTF. The CDR3 bases are TGTGCCAGCAGCTTAGTAGGTGCGGGACAGCTTGGCTACACCTTC. The rearrangement uses TRBV2 and TRBJ1-2, with 7 bases matching TRBD1. J gave up 7 bases and V 6 bases, and 14 bases lay outside the gene matches. This CDR3 is built from 15 residues. The germline V gene encodes CDR1 SNHLY and CDR2 FYNNEI. Filled out from reference TRBV2 and TRBJ1-2, the complete variable domain reads EPEVTQTPSHQVTQMGQEVILRCVPISNHLYFYWYRQILGQKVEFLVSFYNNEISEKSEIFDDQFSVERPDGSNFTLKIRSTKLEDSAMYFCASSLVGAGQLGYTFGSGTRLTVV.

In this sample, this clonotype turned up many times. The genes are TRBV7-9 and TRBJ2-7; D possibly corresponds to TRBD2 (6 bases). CDR1 is SEHNR and CDR2 is FQNEAQ in the germline V gene (reference sequence). The CDR3 runs to 15 residues. The V end lost 1 base, the J end lost 2 bases, and 12 bases lay between the germline ends. The chain's CDR3 is CASSLGRGDPYEQYF. The CDR3 DNA follows: TGTGCCAGCAGCTTAGGGCGGGGCGACCCCTACGAGCAGTACTTC.

This clonotype was seen many times. This chain connects TRBV11-2 to TRBJ2-1; D remains unclear. Trimming took 3 bases from V and 8 from J, leaving 5 bases between them. CDR3 length: 11 amino acids. From germline, CDR1 is SGHAT and CDR2 FQNNGV. CDR3 region: CASSFKYEQFF. CDR3 bases: TGTGCCAGCAGCTTTAAGTATGAGCAGTTCTTC.

This clonotype was found many times. This chain connects TRBV7-9 to TRBJ2-5; 14 nucleotides match TRBD2. The CDR3 has 19 residues. The ends lost 3 bases at V and 0 bases at J; junction bases unmatched: 9. Germline V lookup: CDR1 SEHNR, CDR2 FQNEAQ (reference sequence). CDR3 bases: TGTGCCAGCAGCTTCTCGGGACTAGCGGGGGCTGAGTACCAAGAGACCCAGTACTTC. Its protein product is CASSFSGLAGAEYQETQYF. Together with reference TRBV7-9 and TRBJ2-5, the CDR3 gives the full variable domain: DTGVSQNPRHKITKRGQNVTFRCDPISEHNRLYWYRQTLGQGPEFLTYFQNEAQLEKSRLLSDRFSAERPKGSFSTLEIQRTEQGDSAMYLCASSFSGLAGAEYQETQYFGPGTRLLVL.

This chain joins TRBV2 and TRBJ2-3, with D perhaps matching TRBD1 or TRBD2 (5 bases each). Trimming removed 6 bases at V and 3 bases at J, with 13 bases between. Germline CDR1 reads SNHLY; CDR2 reads FYNNEI. The CDR3 consists of 14 residues. The CDR3, as DNA: TGTGCCAGCAGGACGGGGCAGGGTACAGATACGCAGTATTTT. Amino acids: CASRTGQGTDTQYF.

A note on this clonotype: This could be a read error, since a much larger clone is one nucleotide away. It is likely a read error, because the conserved phenylalanine at the end of the CDR3 is missing. The rearrangement joins TRBV28 to TRBJ2-7; possibly TRBD2 for D (6 bases). V was trimmed by 8 bases and J by 4 bases, leaving 12 bases between them. Germline-derived CDR1 and CDR2 are MDHEN and SYDVKM. There are 12 residues in the CDR3. As DNA, the CDR3 is TGTGCCAGCGGAACGGGAGCATACGAGCAGTACTCC. Translated: CASGTGAYEQYS.